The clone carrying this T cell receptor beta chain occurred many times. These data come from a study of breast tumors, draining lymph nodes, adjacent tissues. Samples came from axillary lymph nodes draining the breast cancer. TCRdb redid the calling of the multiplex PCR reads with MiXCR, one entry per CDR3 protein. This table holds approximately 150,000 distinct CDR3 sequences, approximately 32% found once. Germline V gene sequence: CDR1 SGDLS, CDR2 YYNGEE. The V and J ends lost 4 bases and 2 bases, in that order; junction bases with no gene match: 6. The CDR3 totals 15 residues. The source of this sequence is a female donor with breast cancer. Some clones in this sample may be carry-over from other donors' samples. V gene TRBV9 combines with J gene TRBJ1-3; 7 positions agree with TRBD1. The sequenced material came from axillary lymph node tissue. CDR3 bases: TGTGCCAGCAGCAGAACAGGGGCTACTGGAAACACCATATATTTT. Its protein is CASSRTGATGNTIYF.